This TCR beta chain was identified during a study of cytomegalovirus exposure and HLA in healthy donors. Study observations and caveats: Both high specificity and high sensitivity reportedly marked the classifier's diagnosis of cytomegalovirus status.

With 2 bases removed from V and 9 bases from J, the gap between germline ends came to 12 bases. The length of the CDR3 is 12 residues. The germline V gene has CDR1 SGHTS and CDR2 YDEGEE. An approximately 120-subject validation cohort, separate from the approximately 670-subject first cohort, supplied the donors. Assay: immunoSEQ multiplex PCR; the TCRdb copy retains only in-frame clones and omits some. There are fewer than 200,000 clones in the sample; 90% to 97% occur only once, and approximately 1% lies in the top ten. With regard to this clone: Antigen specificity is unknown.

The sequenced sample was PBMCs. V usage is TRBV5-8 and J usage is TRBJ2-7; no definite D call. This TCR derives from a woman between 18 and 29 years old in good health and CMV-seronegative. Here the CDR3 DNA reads TGTGCCAGCAGCTTAAGTAGTTTCGGGCAGTACTTC. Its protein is CASSLSSFGQYF.